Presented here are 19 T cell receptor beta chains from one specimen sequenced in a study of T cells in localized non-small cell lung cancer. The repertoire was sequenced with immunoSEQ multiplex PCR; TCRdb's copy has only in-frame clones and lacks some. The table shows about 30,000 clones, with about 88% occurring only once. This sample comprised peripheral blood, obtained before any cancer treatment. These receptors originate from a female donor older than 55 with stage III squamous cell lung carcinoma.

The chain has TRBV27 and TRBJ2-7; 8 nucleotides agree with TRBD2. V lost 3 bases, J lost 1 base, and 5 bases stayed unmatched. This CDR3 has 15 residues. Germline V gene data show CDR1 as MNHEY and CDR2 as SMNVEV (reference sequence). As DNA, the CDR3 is TGTGCCAGCAGTTTCATCGGGGGGGAGTCCTACGAGCAGTACTTC. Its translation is CASSFIGGESYEQYF.

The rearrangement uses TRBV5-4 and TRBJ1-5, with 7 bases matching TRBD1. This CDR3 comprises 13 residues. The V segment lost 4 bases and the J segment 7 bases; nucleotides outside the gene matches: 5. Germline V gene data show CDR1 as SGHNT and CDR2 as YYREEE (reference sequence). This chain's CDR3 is CASSQGQSQPQHF. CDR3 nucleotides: TGTGCCAGCAGCCAGGGACAGAGCCAGCCCCAGCATTTT. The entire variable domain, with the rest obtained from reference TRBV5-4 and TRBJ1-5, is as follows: ETGVTQSPTHLIKTRGQQVTLRCSSQSGHNTVSWYQQALGQGPQFIFQYYREEENGRGNFPPRFSGLQFPNYSSELNVNALELDDSALYLCASSQGQSQPQHFGDGTRLSIL.

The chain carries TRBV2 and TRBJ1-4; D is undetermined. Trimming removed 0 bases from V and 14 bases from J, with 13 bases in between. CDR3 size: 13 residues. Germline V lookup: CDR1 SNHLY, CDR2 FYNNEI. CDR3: CASSEALVFSLFF. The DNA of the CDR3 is TGTGCCAGCAGTGAAGCCTTGGTATTCTCGCTGTTTTTT.

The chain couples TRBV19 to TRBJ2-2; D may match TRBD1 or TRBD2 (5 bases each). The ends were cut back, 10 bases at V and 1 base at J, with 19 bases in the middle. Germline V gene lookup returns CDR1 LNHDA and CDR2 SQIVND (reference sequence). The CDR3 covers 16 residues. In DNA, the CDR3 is TGTGCCACCCGTCCCGGGGCCAGGAGGAACACCGGGGAGCTGTTTTTT. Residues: CATRPGARRNTGELFF. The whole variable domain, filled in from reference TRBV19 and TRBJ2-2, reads DGGITQSPKYLFRKEGQNVTLSCEQNLNHDAMYWYRQDPGQGLRLIYYSQIVNDFQKGDIAEGYSVSREKKESFPLTVTSAQKNPTAFYLCATRPGARRNTGELFFGEGSRLTVL.

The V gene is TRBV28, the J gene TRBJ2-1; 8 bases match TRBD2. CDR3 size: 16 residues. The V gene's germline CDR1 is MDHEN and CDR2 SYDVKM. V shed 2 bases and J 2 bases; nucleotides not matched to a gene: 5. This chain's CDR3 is CASSLGGGPPYNEQFF. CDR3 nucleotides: TGTGCCAGCAGTTTAGGCGGGGGGCCTCCCTACAATGAGCAGTTCTTC.

The CDR3 loop reads CASSVYRDSNTEAFF. Here the CDR3 DNA reads TGTGCCAGCAGCGTCTACCGGGACAGTAACACTGAAGCTTTCTTT. J is TRBJ1-1 and V is TRBV7-9; TRBD1 agrees at 7 bases. V was pared by 5 bases and J by 2 bases, with 8 bases of the junction left unmatched. Germline-derived CDR1 and CDR2 are SEHNR and FQNEAQ (reference sequence). The CDR3 covers 15 residues.

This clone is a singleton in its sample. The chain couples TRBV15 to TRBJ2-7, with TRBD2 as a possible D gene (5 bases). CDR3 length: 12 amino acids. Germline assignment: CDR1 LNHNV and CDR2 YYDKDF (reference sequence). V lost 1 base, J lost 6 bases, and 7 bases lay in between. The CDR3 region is CATSRVAGEQYF. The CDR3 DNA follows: TGTGCCACCAGCAGAGTTGCGGGCGAGCAGTACTTC.

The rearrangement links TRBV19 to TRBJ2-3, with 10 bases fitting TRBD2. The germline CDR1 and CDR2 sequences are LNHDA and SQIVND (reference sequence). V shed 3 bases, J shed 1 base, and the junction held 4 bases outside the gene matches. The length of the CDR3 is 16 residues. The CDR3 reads CASSIKRGGGTDTQYF. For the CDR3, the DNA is TGTGCCAGTAGTATTAAGCGGGGGGGCGGCACAGATACGCAGTATTTT.

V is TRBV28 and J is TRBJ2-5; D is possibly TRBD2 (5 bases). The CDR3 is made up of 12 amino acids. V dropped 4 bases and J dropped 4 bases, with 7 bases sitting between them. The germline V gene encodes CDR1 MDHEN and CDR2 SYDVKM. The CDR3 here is CASSSRVETQYF. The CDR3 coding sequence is TGTGCCAGCAGTTCGAGGGTAGAGACCCAGTACTTC.

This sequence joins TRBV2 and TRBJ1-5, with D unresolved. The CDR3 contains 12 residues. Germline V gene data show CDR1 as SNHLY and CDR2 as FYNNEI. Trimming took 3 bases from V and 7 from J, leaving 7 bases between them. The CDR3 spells CASSDRAQPQHF. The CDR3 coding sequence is TGTGCCAGCAGTGATAGGGCACAGCCCCAGCATTTT.

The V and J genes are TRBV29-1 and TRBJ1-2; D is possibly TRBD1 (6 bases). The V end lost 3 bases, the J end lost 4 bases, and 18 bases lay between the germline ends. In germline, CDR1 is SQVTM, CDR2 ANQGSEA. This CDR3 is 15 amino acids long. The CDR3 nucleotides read TGCAGCGTTGACCCCTCCGGCAGGGGAGCCTATGGCTACACCTTC. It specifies CSVDPSGRGAYGYTF.

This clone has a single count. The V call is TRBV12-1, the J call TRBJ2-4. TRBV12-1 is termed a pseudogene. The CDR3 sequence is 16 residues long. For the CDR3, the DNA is TGTGCCAGCAGCTTTAAGTCTTGGGGAGCCAAAAACATTCAGTACTTC. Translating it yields CASSFKSWGAKNIQYF.

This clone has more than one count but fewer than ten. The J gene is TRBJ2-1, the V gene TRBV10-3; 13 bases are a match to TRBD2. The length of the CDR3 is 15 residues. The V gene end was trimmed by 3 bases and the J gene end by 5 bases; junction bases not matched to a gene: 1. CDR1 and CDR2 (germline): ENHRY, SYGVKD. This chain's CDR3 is CAISELAGGNNEQFF. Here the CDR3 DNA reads TGTGCCATCAGTGAACTAGCGGGAGGGAACAATGAGCAGTTCTTC.

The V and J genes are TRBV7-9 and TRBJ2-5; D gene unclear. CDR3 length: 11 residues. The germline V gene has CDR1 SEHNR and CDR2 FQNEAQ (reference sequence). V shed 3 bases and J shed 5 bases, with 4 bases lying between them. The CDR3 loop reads CASSFTETQYF. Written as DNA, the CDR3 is TGTGCCAGCAGCTTCACTGAGACCCAGTACTTC.

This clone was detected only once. CDR3 residues: CASSPPNRGTGELFF. The CDR3 DNA reads TGTGCCAGCTCACCACCCAACAGGGGTACCGGGGAGCTGTTTTTT. The chain uses TRBV18 and TRBJ2-2; 7 nucleotides line up with TRBD1. V gave up 0 bases and J gave up 5 bases; unmatched junction bases: 3. CDR3 length: 15 residues. Per the germline V gene, CDR1 is KGHSH and CDR2 is LQKENI.

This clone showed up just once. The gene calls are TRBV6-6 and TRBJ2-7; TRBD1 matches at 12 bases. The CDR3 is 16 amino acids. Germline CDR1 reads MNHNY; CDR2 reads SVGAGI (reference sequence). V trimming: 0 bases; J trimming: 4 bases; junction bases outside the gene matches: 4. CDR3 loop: CASSYSRDRGQYEQYF. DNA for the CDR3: TGTGCCAGCAGTTACTCGAGGGACAGGGGGCAGTACGAGCAGTACTTC.

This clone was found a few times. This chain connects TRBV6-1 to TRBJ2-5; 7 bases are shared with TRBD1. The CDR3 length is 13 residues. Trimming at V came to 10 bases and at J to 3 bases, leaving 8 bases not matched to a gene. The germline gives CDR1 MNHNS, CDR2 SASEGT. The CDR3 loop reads CATSRGPKETQYF. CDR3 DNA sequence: TGTGCCACCTCGAGGGGGCCTAAAGAGACCCAGTACTTC.

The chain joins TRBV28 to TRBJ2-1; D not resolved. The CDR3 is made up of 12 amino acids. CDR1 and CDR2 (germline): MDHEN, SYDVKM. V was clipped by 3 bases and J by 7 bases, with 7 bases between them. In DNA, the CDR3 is TGTGCCAGCAGTTTTACGCGTAATGAGCAGTTCTTC. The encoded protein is CASSFTRNEQFF.

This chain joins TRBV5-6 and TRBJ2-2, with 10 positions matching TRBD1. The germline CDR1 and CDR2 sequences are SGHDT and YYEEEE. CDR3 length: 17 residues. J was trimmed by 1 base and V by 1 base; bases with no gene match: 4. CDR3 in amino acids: CASSLTTGGWNTGELFF. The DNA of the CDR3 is TGTGCCAGCAGCTTGACGACAGGGGGCTGGAACACCGGGGAGCTGTTTTTT. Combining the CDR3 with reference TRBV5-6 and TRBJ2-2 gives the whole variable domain DAGVTQSPTHLIKTRGQQVTLRCSPKSGHDTVSWYQQALGQGPQFIFQYYEEEERQRGNFPDRFSGHQFPNYSSELNVNALLLGDSALYLCASSLTTGGWNTGELFFGEGSRLTVL.